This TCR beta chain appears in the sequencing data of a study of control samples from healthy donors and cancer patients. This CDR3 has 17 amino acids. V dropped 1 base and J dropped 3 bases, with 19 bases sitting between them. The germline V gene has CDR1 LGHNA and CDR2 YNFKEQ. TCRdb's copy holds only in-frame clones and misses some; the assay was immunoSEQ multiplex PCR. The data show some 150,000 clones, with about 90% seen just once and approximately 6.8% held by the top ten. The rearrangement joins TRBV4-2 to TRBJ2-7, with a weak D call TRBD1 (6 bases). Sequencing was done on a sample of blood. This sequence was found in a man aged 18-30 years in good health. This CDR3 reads CASSQVTYGTILYEQYF. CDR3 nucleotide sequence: TGTGCCAGCAGCCAAGTGACCTATGGGACAATTCTCTACGAGCAGTACTTC.